Given below is one T cell receptor beta chain in context. Germline V lookup: CDR1 DFQATT, CDR2 SNEGSKA (reference sequence). The CDR3 is 11 residues long. The V end lost 6 bases, the J end lost 2 bases, and 7 bases lay between the germline ends. The source of the sample is a study of siplizumab effects on memory and regulatory T cells. The method was immunoSEQ multiplex PCR; TCRdb's version includes in-frame clones alone and lacks a portion of them. The sample carries some 41,000 clones, 89% recorded once. This chain uses TRBV20-1 with TRBJ1-2; D call uncertain. The sample consisted of naive CD4+ T cells sorted from blood. This receptor was taken from a human donor in good health. CDR3 protein: CSAFLNYGYTF. The CDR3 region has the DNA TGCAGTGCCTTTTTGAACTATGGCTACACCTTC.